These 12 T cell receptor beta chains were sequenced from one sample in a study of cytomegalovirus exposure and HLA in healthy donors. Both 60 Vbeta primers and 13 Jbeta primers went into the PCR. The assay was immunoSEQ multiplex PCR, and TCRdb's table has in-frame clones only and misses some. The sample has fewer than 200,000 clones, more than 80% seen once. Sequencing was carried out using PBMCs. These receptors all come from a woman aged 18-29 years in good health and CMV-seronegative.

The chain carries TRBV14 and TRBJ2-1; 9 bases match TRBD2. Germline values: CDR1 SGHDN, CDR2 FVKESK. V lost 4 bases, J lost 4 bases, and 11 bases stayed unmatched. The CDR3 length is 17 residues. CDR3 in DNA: TGTGCCAGCAGCCGCGGGGTAGCGGGAGAAACTTACAATGAGCAGTTCTTC. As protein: CASSRGVAGETYNEQFF.

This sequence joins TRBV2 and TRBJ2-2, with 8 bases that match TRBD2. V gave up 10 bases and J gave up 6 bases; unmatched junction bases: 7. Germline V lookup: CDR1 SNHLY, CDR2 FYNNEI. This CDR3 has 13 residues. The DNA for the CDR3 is TGTGCCACACGGGGGGGGGAGGCCGGGGAGCTGTTTTTT. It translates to CATRGGEAGELFF.

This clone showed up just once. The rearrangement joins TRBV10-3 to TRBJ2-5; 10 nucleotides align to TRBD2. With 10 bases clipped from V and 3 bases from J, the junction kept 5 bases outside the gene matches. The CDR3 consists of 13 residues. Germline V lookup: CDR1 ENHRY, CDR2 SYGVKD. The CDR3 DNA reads TGTGCCACTAGCGGGAGCTCTGAAGAGACCCAGTACTTC. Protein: CATSGSSEETQYF.

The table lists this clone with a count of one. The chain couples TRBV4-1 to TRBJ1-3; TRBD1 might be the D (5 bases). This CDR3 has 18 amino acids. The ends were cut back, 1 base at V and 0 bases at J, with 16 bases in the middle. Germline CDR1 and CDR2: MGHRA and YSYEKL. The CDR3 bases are TGCGCCAGCAGCCAAGGAGTATTGGGGCAGGGCTCTGGAAACACCATATATTTT. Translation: CASSQGVLGQGSGNTIYF.

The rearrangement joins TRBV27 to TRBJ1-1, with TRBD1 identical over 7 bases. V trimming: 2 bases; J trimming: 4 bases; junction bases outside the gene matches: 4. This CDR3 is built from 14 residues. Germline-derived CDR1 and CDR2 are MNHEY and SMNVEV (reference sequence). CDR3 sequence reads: CASSLLPGGTEAFF. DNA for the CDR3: TGTGCCAGCAGTTTACTTCCAGGGGGCACTGAAGCTTTCTTT.

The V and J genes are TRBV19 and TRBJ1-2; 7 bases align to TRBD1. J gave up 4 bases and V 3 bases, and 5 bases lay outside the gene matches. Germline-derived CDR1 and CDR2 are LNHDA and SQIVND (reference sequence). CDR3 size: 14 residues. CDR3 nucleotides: TGTGCCAGTAGTATGGGAGACAGGGCCTATGGCTACACCTTC. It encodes CASSMGDRAYGYTF.

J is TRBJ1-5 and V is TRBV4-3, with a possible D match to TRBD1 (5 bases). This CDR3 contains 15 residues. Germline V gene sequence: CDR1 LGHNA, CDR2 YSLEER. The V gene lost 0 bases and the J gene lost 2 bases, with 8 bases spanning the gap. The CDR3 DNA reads TGCGCCAGCAGCCAAGATCCGGGGGGCAATCAGCCCCAGCATTTT. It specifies CASSQDPGGNQPQHF.

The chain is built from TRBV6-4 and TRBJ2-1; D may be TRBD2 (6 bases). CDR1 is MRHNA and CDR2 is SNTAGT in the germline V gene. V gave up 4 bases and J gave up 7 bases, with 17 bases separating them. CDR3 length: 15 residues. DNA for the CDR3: TGTGCCAGCAGTGGAGAAGCGGGCGCTCGGAATGAGCAGTTCTTC. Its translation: CASSGEAGARNEQFF.

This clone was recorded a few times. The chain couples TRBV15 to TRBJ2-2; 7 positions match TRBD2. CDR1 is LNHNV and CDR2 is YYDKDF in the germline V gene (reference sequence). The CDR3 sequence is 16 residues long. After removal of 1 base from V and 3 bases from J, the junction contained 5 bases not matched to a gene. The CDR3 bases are TGTGCCACCAGCAGAGGGGGGGGAGTGGACACCGGGGAGCTGTTTTTT. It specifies CATSRGGGVDTGELFF. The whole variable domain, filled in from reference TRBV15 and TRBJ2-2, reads DAMVIQNPRYQVTQFGKPVTLSCSQTLNHNVMYWYQQKSSQAPKLLFHYYDKDFNNEADTPDNFQSRRPNTSFCFLDIRSPGLGDTAMYLCATSRGGGVDTGELFFGEGSRLTVL.

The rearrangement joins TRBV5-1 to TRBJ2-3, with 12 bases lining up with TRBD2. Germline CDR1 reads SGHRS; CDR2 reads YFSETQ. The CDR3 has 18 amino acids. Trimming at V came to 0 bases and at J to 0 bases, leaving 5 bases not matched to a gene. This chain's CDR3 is CASSLGLAGGWSTDTQYF. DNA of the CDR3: TGCGCCAGCAGCTTGGGGCTAGCGGGAGGGTGGAGCACAGATACGCAGTATTTT.

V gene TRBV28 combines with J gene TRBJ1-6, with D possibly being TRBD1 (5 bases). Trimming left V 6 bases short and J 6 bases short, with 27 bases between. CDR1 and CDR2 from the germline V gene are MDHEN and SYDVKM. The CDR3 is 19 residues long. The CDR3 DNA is TGTGCCAGCAGCTCTCTCCCCGGGACTACGGACCTCCGTAATTCACCCCTCCACTTT. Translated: CASSSLPGTTDLRNSPLHF.

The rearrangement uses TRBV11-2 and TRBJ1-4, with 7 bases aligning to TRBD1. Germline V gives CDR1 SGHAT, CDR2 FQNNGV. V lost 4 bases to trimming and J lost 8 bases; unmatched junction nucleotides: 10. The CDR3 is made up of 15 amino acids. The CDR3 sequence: CASSSRQGIGEKLFF. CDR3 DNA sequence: TGTGCCAGCAGCTCCAGACAGGGTATTGGGGAAAAACTGTTTTTT.